Detailed here is one TCR beta chain. In the original workflow: It was from reference gene primer amplification that nucleated cell counts were estimated. Assay used: immunoSEQ multiplex PCR; TCRdb lists only in-frame clones, some missing. Clone size and the V and J calls come from that table; the DNA yielded D and trimming. The profile covers approximately 120,000 clones, with over 75% appearing a single time and roughly a sixth taken by the ten largest. V lost 4 bases to trimming and J lost 2 bases; unmatched junction nucleotides: 5. CDR3 length: 15 residues. CDR1 is MNHNS, CDR2 SASEGT, per germline. The record originates from a study of blood T cell repertoires in COVID-19. Overall study: Researchers got acute and convalescent COVID-19 samples from the United States, Italy and Spain. PBMCs, B-cell-depleted T cells, or T cells were the source of the cDNA or gDNA that made up the material.

Seattle patient enrollment occurred during active infection, with longitudinal follow-up thereafter. Sequenced material: peripheral blood. This chain connects TRBV6-1 to TRBJ2-7; 10 nucleotides align to TRBD2. The TCR sequence derives from a man aged 25 to 40 with COVID-19, enrolled during active disease. The CDR3 DNA reads as TGTGCCAGCAGTGGGGCTAGCGGGAGAGCCTACGAGCAGTACTTC. Residues: CASSGASGRAYEQYF.